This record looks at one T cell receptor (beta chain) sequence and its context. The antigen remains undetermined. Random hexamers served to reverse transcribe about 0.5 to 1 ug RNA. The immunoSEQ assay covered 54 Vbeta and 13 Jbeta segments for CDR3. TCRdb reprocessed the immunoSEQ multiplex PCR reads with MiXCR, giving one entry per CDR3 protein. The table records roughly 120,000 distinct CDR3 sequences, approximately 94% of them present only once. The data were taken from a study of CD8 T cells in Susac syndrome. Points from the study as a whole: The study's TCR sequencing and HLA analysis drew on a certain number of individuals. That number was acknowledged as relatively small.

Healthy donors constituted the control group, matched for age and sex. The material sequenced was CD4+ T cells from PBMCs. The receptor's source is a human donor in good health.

CDR3 nucleotides: TGTGCCGCCACAGGGGGGTTGAGGACCCAGTACTTC. Amino acids: CAATGGLRTQYF. This chain joins TRBV30 and TRBJ2-5, with 8 positions matching TRBD1. The trim removed 8 bases at V and 7 bases at J, leaving 9 bases unmatched. This CDR3 region has 12 residues. The V gene's germline CDR1 is GTSNPN and CDR2 SVGIG (reference sequence). Variable domain in full (rest from reference TRBV30 and TRBJ2-5): SQTIHQWPATLVQPVGSPLSLECTVEGTSNPNLYWYRQAAGRGLQLLFYSVGIGQISSEVPQNLSASRPQDRQFILSSKKLLLSDSGFYLCAATGGLRTQYFGPGTRLLVL.